This T cell receptor beta chain was captured by sequencing in a study of monozygotic twins with inflammatory bowel disease (dated by TCRdb to between 2018 and 2021). General notes on the study: The full study comprised about 28 monozygotic twin pairs: nine German pairs (four IBD-concordant, five IBD-discordant) and 19 IBD-discordant Danish pairs. Within discordant pairs, disease-associated traits were sought mainly by comparing IBD patients with their genetically identical healthy co-twins. Each individual had, on average, about 151 000 unique TCRalpha sequences and 181 000 unique TCRbeta sequences available for analysis. What the work shows at the level of the full study, not this receptor alone: Because patients were on differing immunosuppressive treatments, the repertoires may have picked up extra background noise and inter-individual variability. IBD patients had lower TCRbeta repertoire diversity, measured by the inverse Simpson index, than their healthy co-twins. The results gave no support for a single strong signal or clonotype linked to IBD. Compared with healthy twins, IBD patients shared fewer clonotypes with other individuals, and the difference was most pronounced in patients with signs of disease activity. No difference in repertoire similarity was observed between concordant and discordant twins, possibly owing to limited statistical power. Distinction between different T cell subtypes could not be achieved in the analysis.

The library was prepared using 5' RACE. Preparation of each TCR library used roughly 3,300 ng of total RNA. For each sample, cDNA synthesis with SMARTScribe reverse transcriptase was split into eight separate reactions. During cDNA synthesis, unique molecular identifiers containing a 6-nucleotide sample barcode were introduced by template switching. Amplification of TCRalpha and TCRbeta cDNA involved two nested PCRs of 16 and 9 cycles, and each PCR was followed by bead purification. Before amplification, the cDNA was treated with uracil DNA-glycosylase and purified using the QIAquick PCR purification kit. The second PCR added Illumina TruSeq-compatible adapters along with sample-specific barcodes. TapeStation and Qubit were used to check library quality and concentration, and roughly 4.8 ng of each library went into the pool. Pooled libraries were sequenced on an Illumina HiSeq2500 single-index Rapid Run with 2 x 100 bp reads and custom sequencing primers. Regarding the original processing steps: UMI-based consensus assembly with MiGEC version 1.2.6 was used to correct PCR and sequencing errors. V(D)J alignment, clonotype assembly and CDR3 extraction were performed with MiXCR version 2.1.1. To normalise gene usage, clonotype sharing and MAIT/NKT TCR abundance, the top 1000, 10 000 and 20 000 clonotypes in each sample were analysed. Diversity was computed as the inverse Simpson index with the vegan R package after downsampling to 27 000 UMIs. Statistical testing used paired Mann-Whitney U tests on the discordant twin pairs and applied Benjamini-Hochberg correction for multiple testing. Through TCRdb reprocessing, the reads give one entry per CDR3 protein sequence; DNA is omitted. It is TCRdb's table, rather than the study itself, that gives the V and J calls and clone size. The sample's records list approximately 300,000 distinct CDR3 sequences. The ten largest clonotypes hold approximately 5.9% of the sample.

CDR1 SEHNR and CDR2 FQNEAQ are derived from the germline V gene (reference sequence). Reading from cysteine to phenylalanine, the CDR3 counts 17 amino acids. A DNA sequence was not provided. With regard to this clonotype: The clone's antigen remains unknown.

From each donor, an approximately 2.4 ml peripheral blood sample was collected into PAXgene tubes and kept at -80 degrees C. Without any T cell sorting, total RNA was extracted from whole blood using the PAXgene blood miRNA kit on an automated QIAcube. Deep TCRalpha and TCRbeta repertoire profiling with unique molecular barcoding was performed on peripheral blood of monozygotic twin pairs concordant or discordant for inflammatory bowel disease. Smoking habits were recorded for all twin pairs, and each individual was classified as a current, former or never smoker. The rearranged segments are TRBV7-9 and TRBJ2-7. Sequencing input: blood. The receptor comes from a human donor with ulcerative colitis or Crohn's disease, or a healthy co-twin of an affected twin (not recorded which). CDR3 loop: CASSLDRLYVGSGEQYF.